Listed below are T cell receptor beta chains from one sample, sequenced in a study of metastatic and nonmetastatic thyroid tumors. TCRdb re-analyzed the PCR reads through MiXCR. The data show 15,000 to 20,000 clones, with roughly 22% seen just once and over 9.5% held by the top ten. Material: tumor tissue. The receptors originated from a male donor with papillary thyroid cancer or a benign thyroid nodule (not recorded which). Some clones in this sample may be carry-over from other donors' samples. The CDR3 runs from the conserved cysteine through the conserved F or W. Fields, in order: D gene, V gene, clone size, J gene, CDR3 protein, CDR3 DNA. A D gene is named only where the DNA matches it firmly. The size of a clone is reported for some rows only, either as once, few or many, or as a class for expanded clones.

d_call: -; v_call: TRBV6-1; clone_size: -; j_call: TRBJ1-3; cdr3_aa: CASSAKYSGSGGNTIYF; cdr3_nt: TGTGCCAGCAGTGCTAAATACTCGGGCTCAGGTGGAAACACCATATATTTT
d_call: TRBD1; v_call: TRBV29-1; clone_size: many; j_call: TRBJ2-6; cdr3_aa: CSVAGTGGAVGANVLTF; cdr3_nt: TGCAGCGTGGCCGGGACAGGGGGCGCGGTTGGGGCCAACGTCCTGACTTTC
d_call: -; v_call: TRBV6-4; clone_size: -; j_call: TRBJ1-5; cdr3_aa: CASSDSADSNQPQHF; cdr3_nt: TGTGCCAGCAGTGACTCGGCAGATAGCAATCAGCCCCAGCATTTT
d_call: -; v_call: TRBV5-1; clone_size: -; j_call: TRBJ2-1; cdr3_aa: CASSLEQVARSYEQFF; cdr3_nt: TGCGCCAGCAGCTTAGAACAGGTAGCGCGATCCTATGAGCAGTTCTTC
d_call: -; v_call: TRBV30; clone_size: few; j_call: TRBJ1-6; cdr3_aa: CAWSGGIDSALLF; cdr3_nt: TGTGCCTGGAGTGGGGGTATTGATTCAGCCCTCCTCTTT
d_call: -; v_call: TRBV7-9; clone_size: many; j_call: TRBJ2-7; cdr3_aa: CASTDSGTGRREQYF; cdr3_nt: TGTGCCAGCACGGATTCCGGGACCGGCCGGAGGGAGCAGTACTTC
d_call: -; v_call: TRBV11-2; clone_size: -; j_call: TRBJ1-6; cdr3_aa: CASSLGGGRNSPLYF; cdr3_nt: TGTGCCAGCAGCCTCGGCGGGGGGCGTAATTCACCCCTCTACTTT
d_call: TRBD2; v_call: TRBV19; clone_size: many; j_call: TRBJ2-7; cdr3_aa: CASTSRGGSHEQYF; cdr3_nt: TGTGCCAGTACCAGTCGGGGCGGGAGCCACGAGCAGTACTTC
d_call: TRBD1; v_call: TRBV12-3/TRBV12-4; clone_size: -; j_call: TRBJ1-1; cdr3_aa: CASRDTGGEVRAFF; cdr3_nt: TGTGCCAGCAGGGATACAGGGGGCGAGGTGCGGGCTTTCTTT
d_call: -; v_call: TRBV2; clone_size: many; j_call: TRBJ2-7; cdr3_aa: CASGYEQYF; cdr3_nt: TGTGCCAGCGGCTACGAGCAGTACTTC
d_call: -; v_call: TRBV6-1; clone_size: few; j_call: TRBJ2-5; cdr3_aa: CASSPLMGQETQYF; cdr3_nt: TGTGCCAGCAGCCCCTTAATGGGCCAGGAGACCCAGTACTTC
d_call: -; v_call: TRBV15; clone_size: many; j_call: TRBJ1-1; cdr3_aa: CATSRDSAGTEAFF; cdr3_nt: TGTGCCACCAGCAGAGATTCGGCAGGCACTGAAGCTTTCTTT
d_call: -; v_call: TRBV15; clone_size: many; j_call: TRBJ2-7; cdr3_aa: CATSRDLFGTYEQYF; cdr3_nt: TGTGCCACCAGCAGAGATCTGTTCGGAACATACGAGCAGTACTTC
d_call: TRBD2; v_call: TRBV28; clone_size: many; j_call: TRBJ2-1; cdr3_aa: CASSLGTSGRVYEQFF; cdr3_nt: TGTGCCAGCAGTCTCGGAACTAGCGGGAGGGTCTATGAGCAGTTCTTC
d_call: -; v_call: TRBV25-1; clone_size: few; j_call: TRBJ1-1; cdr3_aa: CVSSTSNRGAPAFF; cdr3_nt: TGTGTCAGCAGTACAAGCAACCGGGGCGCCCCCGCTTTCTTC
d_call: -; v_call: TRBV20-1; clone_size: -; j_call: TRBJ2-1; cdr3_aa: CSALQFDEQVF; cdr3_nt: TGCAGTGCTCTACAGTTTGATGAGCAGGTATTC
d_call: -; v_call: TRBV5-1; clone_size: medium-sized; j_call: TRBJ1-1; cdr3_aa: CASSLKSRAVEAFF; cdr3_nt: TGCGCCAGCAGCTTGAAGAGTAGGGCAGTTGAAGCTTTCTTT
d_call: TRBD1; v_call: TRBV20-1; clone_size: many; j_call: TRBJ2-2; cdr3_aa: CSARDDETGDTGELFF; cdr3_nt: TGCAGTGCTAGAGATGACGAGACAGGGGACACCGGGGAGCTGTTTTTT
d_call: TRBD1; v_call: TRBV29-1; clone_size: many; j_call: TRBJ2-5; cdr3_aa: CSVEAWGQGVEETQYF; cdr3_nt: TGCAGCGTTGAAGCCTGGGGACAGGGGGTCGAAGAGACCCAGTACTTC
d_call: -; v_call: TRBV6-1; clone_size: medium-sized; j_call: TRBJ2-2; cdr3_aa: CASSEALSVGANTGELFF; cdr3_nt: TGTGCCAGCAGTGAAGCCCTATCGGTGGGGGCGAACACCGGGGAGCTGTTTTTT
d_call: -; v_call: TRBV30; clone_size: once; j_call: TRBJ1-1; cdr3_aa: CAWRRNMNTEAFF; cdr3_nt: TGTGCCTGGAGGAGAAACATGAACACTGAAGCTTTCTTT